The next 27 T cell receptor beta chains were all read from a single sample in a study of PD-1 blockade in classical Hodgkin lymphoma (dated by TCRdb to about 2020). The protocol used for the library was the immunoSEQ multiplex PCR assay. Entries here come from immuneACCESS through TCRdb and include only in-frame sequences with V and J called. Some clones fail to appear in such tables; in the studies checked, an unresolved V gene covers under half of the shortfall, and the cause of the remainder is unknown. Here the sample has about 86,000 clones; about 89% occur a single time. The ten largest clones represent roughly a fifth of the sample. The intended sense of this specimen's time point label: cycle 1 day 1 (C1D1), immediately before nivolumab initiation. Relapse after autologous stem cell transplantation had occurred in all trial patients, and cohorts A, B and C were distinguished by prior brentuximab vedotin exposure.

Specimen: peripheral blood mononuclear cells (PBMCs), collected at baseline. These receptors all come from a human donor with classical Hodgkin lymphoma.

Concerning this clone: A read error may produce the germline difference seen at one junction end. CDR3 region: CASSQEVDETLFF. CDR3 DNA sequence: TGCGCCAGCAGCCAAGAAGTGGATGAAACACTGTTTTTT. This sequence joins TRBV4-3 and TRBJ1-4; D remains unclear. There are 13 residues in the CDR3. The germline CDR1 and CDR2 sequences are LGHNA and YSLEER.

The table lists this clone with a few counts. J is TRBJ1-3 and V is TRBV28; D not resolved. CDR3 length equals 14 residues. In germline, CDR1 is MDHEN, CDR2 SYDVKM. With 5 bases removed from V and 0 bases from J, the gap between germline ends came to 8 bases. The CDR3 spells CASSSPTSGNTIYF. The DNA of the CDR3 is TGTGCCAGCAGTAGCCCCACCTCTGGAAACACCATATATTTT.

This chain connects TRBV6-4 to TRBJ2-3; TRBD2 matches at 9 bases. The J segment lost 0 bases and the V segment lost 6 bases, leaving 4 bases of the junction unmatched. The CDR3 is made up of 15 amino acids. Germline CDR1 MRHNA, CDR2 SNTAGT. The CDR3 reads CASRSTSGSTDTQYF. The CDR3 DNA follows: TGTGCCAGCAGGAGTACTAGCGGGAGCACAGATACGCAGTATTTT.

This CDR3 is CASGTGEAFF. Written as DNA, the CDR3 is TGTGCCAGCGGGACAGGGGAAGCTTTCTTT. The chain uses TRBV2 and TRBJ1-1; TRBD1 aligns across 9 bases. The trim removed 8 bases at V and 8 bases at J, leaving 0 bases unmatched. The CDR3 is 10 residues long. CDR1 SNHLY and CDR2 FYNNEI come from the germline V gene.

The chain joins TRBV10-2 to TRBJ1-3; maybe TRBD1 (5 bases). Germline V lookup: CDR1 WSHSY, CDR2 SAAADI. The CDR3 totals 16 residues. The V end lost 2 bases, the J end lost 0 bases, and 11 bases lay between the germline ends. The CDR3 spells CASSERGKSSGNTIYF. CDR3 DNA sequence: TGCGCCAGCAGTGAGCGGGGGAAAAGCTCTGGAAACACCATATATTTT.

This chain links TRBV6-1 with TRBJ1-5; no clear D gene. Germline CDR1 and CDR2: MNHNS and SASEGT. This CDR3 is built from 14 residues. Deletions cut 0 bases from V and 6 bases from J, with 9 bases between. CDR3 DNA: TGTGCCAGCAGTGAAGCGGGTGTGAGTCAGCCCCAGCATTTT. Its translation: CASSEAGVSQPQHF.

This clone turned up a few times. The chain employs TRBV2 and TRBJ1-5, with D possibly being TRBD1 (6 bases). Germline CDR1 reads SNHLY; CDR2 reads FYNNEI. V lost 4 bases and J 5 bases, leaving 15 bases between the germline ends. The CDR3 runs to 15 residues. DNA for the CDR3: TGTGCCAGCAGTGCAGAGGCAGGGGTCTATCAGCCCCAGCATTTT. Protein product: CASSAEAGVYQPQHF.

This chain links TRBV5-4 with TRBJ1-5; 9 positions agree with TRBD1. The CDR3 totals 13 residues. Unmatched junction bases numbered 3, after V lost 4 bases and J lost 7 bases. The germline CDR1 and CDR2 sequences are SGHNT and YYREEE (reference sequence). CDR3 nucleotides: TGTGCCAGCAGCCCGGACAGGGGACAGCCCCAGCATTTT. Its translation: CASSPDRGQPQHF.

Only one count was recorded for this clone. The chain uses TRBV2 and TRBJ2-7; 10 nucleotides match TRBD1. V was clipped by 5 bases and J by 4 bases; unmatched bases: 8. The CDR3 has 15 amino acids. Germline V gives CDR1 SNHLY, CDR2 FYNNEI. The CDR3: CASSYWTGGGYEQYF. CDR3 nucleotide sequence: TGTGCCAGCAGTTATTGGACAGGGGGAGGATACGAGCAGTACTTC.

The V call is TRBV6-5, the J call TRBJ2-3, with 11 bases that match TRBD2. The CDR3 runs 14 residues. Losses at the gene ends were 6 bases for V and 5 bases for J; bases not matched to a gene: 4. From germline, CDR1 is MNHEY and CDR2 SVGAGI. CDR3 sequence: CASSLAGGVDTQYF. CDR3 DNA: TGTGCCAGCAGCTTAGCGGGAGGGGTAGATACGCAGTATTTT.

This clone was seen once. This sequence joins TRBV7-2 and TRBJ2-7; D unresolved. Trimming removed 1 base at V and 3 bases at J, with 10 bases between. This CDR3 spans 14 amino acids. Germline V gene lookup returns CDR1 SGHTA and CDR2 FQGNSA. The CDR3 spells CASSLVLDNYEQYF. CDR3 bases: TGTGCCAGCAGCTTAGTTTTGGATAACTACGAGCAGTACTTC. Full variable domain (outside the CDR3, taken from reference TRBV7-2 and TRBJ2-7): GAGVSQSPSNKVTEKGKDVELRCDPISGHTALYWYRQSLGQGLEFLIYFQGNSAPDKSGLPSDRFSAERTGGSVSTLTIQRTQQEDSAVYLCASSLVLDNYEQYFGPGTRLTVT.

The chain has TRBV2 and TRBJ2-3; D is perhaps TRBD1 (5 bases). The V gene lost 1 base and the J gene lost 5 bases, with 13 bases spanning the gap. CDR1 and CDR2 (germline): SNHLY, FYNNEI. The CDR3 loop spans 15 amino acids. The CDR3 loop is CASSEGQQVVDTQYF. In DNA form, the CDR3 reads TGTGCCAGCAGTGAAGGCCAACAGGTCGTAGATACGCAGTATTTT.

The chain recombines TRBV13 with TRBJ1-2, with 7 bases matching TRBD1. V lost 4 bases, J lost 4 bases, and 6 bases stayed unmatched. This CDR3 spans 14 amino acids. Per germline, CDR1 PRHDT and CDR2 FYEKMQ (reference sequence). CDR3 nucleotides: TGTGCCAGCAGCTGGAGGGGGCTCGTCTATGGCTACACCTTC. It codes for CASSWRGLVYGYTF.

The rearrangement links TRBV28 to TRBJ2-5, with D possibly matching TRBD2 (5 bases). Looked up from germline, CDR1 is MDHEN and CDR2 is SYDVKM. The V and J ends lost 6 bases and 1 base respectively, with 12 bases between them. The CDR3 is 14 amino acids. CDR3 DNA: TGTGCCAGCAGGGTCGGGAACCTCCAAGAGACCCAGTACTTC. This sequence encodes CASRVGNLQETQYF.

The rearrangement uses TRBV19 and TRBJ1-3; D gene uncertain. This CDR3 is 17 amino acids long. The germline gives CDR1 LNHDA, CDR2 SQIVND (reference sequence). The V end was cut by 7 bases, the J end by 0 bases, with 19 bases between. The CDR3: CASTRLPGFGSGNTIYF. Here the CDR3 DNA reads TGTGCCAGTACCCGTCTACCGGGGTTCGGCTCTGGAAACACCATATATTTT.

This chain joins TRBV7-9 and TRBJ1-1, with D maybe TRBD1 (5 bases). The germline V gene encodes CDR1 SEHNR and CDR2 FQNEAQ (reference sequence). The CDR3 has 13 residues. Trimming cost V 10 bases and J 5 bases, with 17 bases left between them. The DNA of the CDR3 is TGTGCCACTCCAACGTCTGGGGGGACTGAAGCTTTCTTT. Its protein is CATPTSGGTEAFF.

CDR3 residues: CASSPLKTSGSVTDTQYF. The CDR3 nucleotides read TGTGCCAGCAGCCCCCTGAAGACTAGCGGGAGTGTCACAGATACGCAGTATTTT. V gene TRBV7-6 combines with J gene TRBJ2-3; 12 positions agree with TRBD2. J lost 2 bases, V lost 5 bases, and 11 bases had no gene match. There are 18 residues in the CDR3. From germline, CDR1 is SGHVS and CDR2 FNYEAQ. Full variable domain (remainder filled in from reference TRBV7-6 and TRBJ2-3): GAGVSQSPRYKVTKRGQDVALRCDPISGHVSLYWYRQALGQGPEFLTYFNYEAQQDKSGLPNDRFSAERPEGSISTLTIQRTEQRDSAMYRCASSPLKTSGSVTDTQYFGPGTRLTVL.

V is TRBV28 and J is TRBJ2-6; D uncertain. The V gene's germline CDR1 is MDHEN and CDR2 SYDVKM. CDR3 length: 16 residues. The ends were cut back, 5 bases at V and 4 bases at J, with 15 bases in the middle. The CDR3 here is CASSRVRSTGANVLTF. The CDR3 coding sequence is TGTGCCAGCAGTCGGGTTCGGAGTACCGGGGCCAACGTCCTGACTTTC.

The V call is TRBV27, the J call TRBJ1-4; no clear D gene. Trimming took off 6 bases at V and 0 bases at J, with 20 bases between the two ends. The CDR3 totals 18 residues. The germline gives CDR1 MNHEY, CDR2 SMNVEV (reference sequence). The CDR3 loop reads CASSPYIRKSATNEKLFF. CDR3 nucleotide sequence: TGTGCCAGCAGCCCGTACATCCGTAAAAGTGCAACTAATGAAAAACTGTTTTTT.

CDR3 sequence reads: CASSYSNGLATEAFF. The CDR3 region has the DNA TGTGCCAGCAGTTACTCGAATGGATTGGCCACTGAAGCTTTCTTT. This chain connects TRBV6-5 to TRBJ1-1; the D is unclear. Trimming left V 0 bases short and J 4 bases short, with 12 bases between. CDR3 length: 15 amino acids. From germline, CDR1 is MNHEY and CDR2 SVGAGI.

This clone was picked up one time. This sequence joins TRBV7-8 and TRBJ1-3; 8 nucleotides align to TRBD1. This CDR3 has 15 residues. The ends lost 5 bases at V and 4 bases at J; junction bases unmatched: 7. The germline V gene encodes CDR1 SGHVS and CDR2 FQNEAQ. CDR3 coding DNA: TGTGCCAGCAGCCTCACGGACAGGGCCGGAAACACCATATATTTT. It translates to CASSLTDRAGNTIYF. The whole variable domain, remainder taken from reference TRBV7-8 and TRBJ1-3, is GAGVSQSPRYKVAKRGQDVALRCDPISGHVSLFWYQQALGQGPEFLTYFQNEAQLDKSGLPSDRFFAERPEGSVSTLKIQRTQQEDSAVYLCASSLTDRAGNTIYFGEGSWLTVV.

This rearrangement joins TRBV10-3 to TRBJ2-3; D ambiguous. CDR1 and CDR2 (germline): ENHRY, SYGVKD. With 9 bases removed from V and 3 bases from J, the gap between germline ends came to 4 bases. This CDR3 has 10 residues. Here the CDR3 reads CAMGTDTQYF. The DNA for the CDR3 is TGTGCCATGGGTACAGATACGCAGTATTTT.

The chain is built from TRBV2 and TRBJ2-3; D gene unclear. Per germline, CDR1 SNHLY and CDR2 FYNNEI. V gave up 2 bases and J gave up 2 bases, with 14 bases separating them. The CDR3 has 16 amino acids. The CDR3 region is CASSEMGPAATDTQYF. As DNA, the CDR3 is TGTGCCAGCAGTGAAATGGGCCCGGCGGCCACAGATACGCAGTATTTT.

V and J are TRBV6-1 and TRBJ2-7; D assignment may be TRBD1 or TRBD2 (5 bases each). The CDR3 is 16 amino acids. Germline V gene lookup returns CDR1 MNHNS and CDR2 SASEGT. V shed 4 bases and J shed 1 base, with 17 bases lying between them. The CDR3 region has the DNA TGTGCCAGCAGTGGGTTCGTAGGGACGGGATCCTACGAGCAGTACTTC. Translated: CASSGFVGTGSYEQYF.

This chain joins TRBV10-3 and TRBJ2-5, with 9 bases fitting TRBD2. The CDR3 has 16 residues. Germline trimming cut 3 bases from V and 3 bases from J; bases unmatched to any gene: 8. Germline V lookup: CDR1 ENHRY, CDR2 SYGVKD. CDR3 sequence (DNA): TGTGCCATCAGTGAAATCCAACTAGCGGGCAAAGAGACCCAGTACTTC. It is translated as CAISEIQLAGKETQYF.

This clone was counted only a few times. V gene TRBV7-9 combines with J gene TRBJ1-2; TRBD1 might be the D (5 bases). The germline CDR1 and CDR2 sequences are SEHNR and FQNEAQ (reference sequence). Trimming stripped 4 bases from V and 2 bases from J, with 14 bases between. The CDR3 totals 15 residues. In DNA, the CDR3 is TGTGCCAGCAGCTCTGGGGCGGGACGGAACTATGGCTACACCTTC. This encodes CASSSGAGRNYGYTF.

The chain links TRBV27 to TRBJ1-4, with 7 bases aligning to TRBD1. This CDR3 is 15 amino acids long. Germline lookup yields CDR1 MNHEY and CDR2 SMNVEV (reference sequence). V trimming: 5 bases; J trimming: 6 bases; junction bases outside the gene matches: 9. For the CDR3, the DNA is TGTGCCAGCAGTCCTCACAGGGGTCCATATGAAAAACTGTTTTTT. Translating gives CASSPHRGPYEKLFF.